The 13 T cell receptor beta chains reported below all come from one sample, sequenced in a study of early T cells in non-severe SARS-CoV-2 infection. TCRdb re-derived calls from the 5' RACE reads in MiXCR, one entry per CDR3 protein. In the table there are under 70,000 distinct CDR3 sequences, approximately 6.1% of which are singletons. Sequenced here: whole blood, sampled at baseline. The receptors were sampled from an adult who was a healthcare worker with PCR-confirmed SARS-CoV-2 infection or an uninfected control (not recorded which).

This chain uses TRBV2 with TRBJ2-1, with TRBD2 matching 7 bases. The CDR3 is 16 residues long. V lost 4 bases and J lost 8; bases outside the gene matches: 14. CDR1 SNHLY and CDR2 FYNNEI come from the germline V gene. CDR3 sequence reads: CASSGPGTIQAYEQFF. CDR3 DNA: TGTGCCAGCAGTGGCCCCGGGACTATCCAGGCCTATGAGCAGTTCTTC. Drawing the rest from reference TRBV2 and TRBJ2-1, the complete variable domain is EPEVTQTPSHQVTQMGQEVILRCVPISNHLYFYWYRQILGQKVEFLVSFYNNEISEKSEIFDDQFSVERPDGSNFTLKIRSTKLEDSAMYFCASSGPGTIQAYEQFFGPGTRLTVL.

This clonotype came up many times. The chain uses TRBV20-1 and TRBJ2-5; no clear D. This CDR3 comprises 13 residues. From germline, CDR1 is DFQATT and CDR2 SNEGSKA (reference sequence). The germline V and J ends were trimmed by 0 bases and 5 bases, with 10 bases remaining between them. The CDR3 loop is CSARDLGSETQYF. The CDR3 DNA sequence: TGCAGTGCTAGAGATCTAGGGTCTGAGACCCAGTACTTC.

This chain links TRBV11-2 with TRBJ2-1; 8 bases are shared with TRBD2. The CDR3 contains 14 residues. With V trimmed by 2 bases and J by 6 bases, 3 bases remained unmatched. Germline V gene sequence: CDR1 SGHAT, CDR2 FQNNGV. Here the CDR3 DNA reads TGTGCCAGCAGCTTAAGCGGGAGATTCAATGAGCAGTTCTTC. Translated: CASSLSGRFNEQFF.

The table lists this clonotype with a few counts. V is TRBV20-1 and J is TRBJ2-7; 10 bases map to TRBD1. V shed 3 bases and J 4 bases; nucleotides not matched to a gene: 6. This CDR3 region has 14 residues. Germline CDR1 is DFQATT and CDR2 is SNEGSKA (reference sequence). CDR3 bases: TGCAGTGCTAGTGCGCGGGACAGGGGTTACGAGCAGTACTTC. Translating it yields CSASARDRGYEQYF.

This clonotype was seen repeatedly, ten times or more. V is TRBV20-1 and J is TRBJ2-5; possibly TRBD1 for D (6 bases). The CDR3 has 14 residues. Between the trimmed V and J ends, which lost 5 bases and 7 bases, there was a span of 20 bases. In germline, CDR1 is DFQATT, CDR2 SNEGSKA (reference sequence). CDR3 sequence (DNA): TGCAGTGCTTCCGACAGGAACGGATTGCGGACCCAGTACTTC. Protein sequence: CSASDRNGLRTQYF.

The CDR3 region is CASSRRGRTDTQYF. CDR3 sequence (DNA): TGTGCCAGCTCACGTCGGGGGCGCACAGATACGCAGTATTTT. The gene calls are TRBV18 and TRBJ2-3, with D possibly called TRBD1 or TRBD2 (6 bases each). This CDR3 is 14 amino acids long. CDR1 is KGHSH and CDR2 is LQKENI in the germline V gene. V lost 4 bases, J lost 1 base, and 9 bases lay in between.

This clonotype was observed many times. The rearrangement links TRBV7-2 to TRBJ2-5; 9 nucleotides align to TRBD2. The CDR3 extends over 14 amino acids. Trimming took 7 bases from V and 5 from J; bases not matched to a gene: 8. The germline V gene has CDR1 SGHTA and CDR2 FQGNSA. In nucleotides, the CDR3 is TGTGCCAGCACCTCCGGGACTAGCCCGGAGACCCAGTACTTC. This translates into CASTSGTSPETQYF.

This clonotype was observed at least ten times. V gene TRBV7-6 combines with J gene TRBJ2-1; tentatively, D is TRBD2 (5 bases). Germline lookup yields CDR1 SGHVS and CDR2 FNYEAQ. V was cut by 1 base and J by 4 bases, with 8 bases left in between. The CDR3 loop spans 14 amino acids. The CDR3 DNA reads as TGTGCCAGCAGCTTAGTAGCGAAGTACAATGAGCAGTTCTTC. It yields the protein CASSLVAKYNEQFF.

This clonotype was seen a few times. V gene TRBV4-1 combines with J gene TRBJ1-5; D might be TRBD1 (5 bases). CDR3 size: 17 residues. V lost 4 bases and J 2 bases, leaving 18 bases between the germline ends. Germline CDR1 and CDR2: MGHRA and YSYEKL. CDR3 sequence reads: CASSPRGREYGNQPQHF. In DNA, the CDR3 is TGCGCCAGCAGCCCCCGAGGCAGGGAGTACGGCAATCAGCCCCAGCATTTT.

This clonotype was seen many times. This chain links TRBV10-3 with TRBJ2-1, with D hard to call. The CDR3 contains 14 residues. Between the trimmed V and J ends, which lost 10 bases and 0 bases, there was a span of 13 bases. Germline V gene data show CDR1 as ENHRY and CDR2 as SYGVKD. The CDR3 sequence is CASRTESSYNEQFF. CDR3 coding DNA: TGTGCCAGCAGGACGGAGAGCTCCTACAATGAGCAGTTCTTC.

This clonotype was counted many times. The chain combines TRBV20-1 with TRBJ1-1; maybe TRBD1 (5 bases). CDR1 DFQATT and CDR2 SNEGSKA come from the germline V gene (reference sequence). The ends were cut back, 4 bases at V and 10 bases at J, with 19 bases in the middle. This CDR3 spans 13 amino acids. This CDR3 is CSATRSIREAAFF. The CDR3 nucleotides are TGCAGTGCTACTCGCTCGATCAGGGAAGCAGCTTTCTTT.

V usage is TRBV20-1 and J usage is TRBJ1-2; 8 bases map to TRBD1. The CDR3 covers 13 residues. V was pared by 1 base and J by 8 bases, with 6 bases of the junction left unmatched. The germline CDR1 and CDR2 sequences are DFQATT and SNEGSKA (reference sequence). The CDR3 is CSARGTGRGGYTF. DNA of the CDR3: TGCAGTGCTAGAGGGACAGGGAGAGGCGGCTACACCTTC.

This clonotype was recorded a few times. The chain is built from TRBV3-1 and TRBJ2-7; D may be TRBD2 (5 bases). This CDR3 has 17 amino acids. Per the germline V gene, CDR1 is LGHDT and CDR2 is YNNKEL (reference sequence). V shed 2 bases and J shed 3 bases, with 20 bases lying between them. CDR3 loop: CASSQISFAGDIYEQYF. DNA of the CDR3: TGTGCCAGCAGCCAAATCTCCTTCGCCGGGGATATCTACGAGCAGTACTTC.